The next 2 T cell receptor beta chains were all read from a single sample in a study of Tregs in tolerant kidney transplant recipients (dated by TCRdb to between 2019 and 2020). The library was produced with the immunoSEQ multiplex PCR assay. TCRdb holds this immuneACCESS table with in-frame rearrangements only. Some clones are missing; in checked studies, unresolved V genes explain under half, and the rest has no known cause. The record for this sample contains 48,000 or so clones. About 0.85% of the sample belongs to the ten largest clones. Read against the paper, the sample's time point label means: blood sample drawn before combined kidney and bone marrow transplant. This sample comprised CD4+ T cells from blood, obtained before the transplant. The receptors derive from a human donor who received a combined kidney and bone marrow transplant.

Regarding this clone: The missing CDR3 end, 3 residues past where the read stops, is filled in from the germline J gene. This rearrangement joins TRBV2 to TRBJ1-4; 10 bases are a match to TRBD1. J gave up 3 bases and V 0 bases, and 7 bases lay outside the gene matches. The CDR3 has 18 residues. Germline assignment: CDR1 SNHLY and CDR2 FYNNEI. CDR3: CASSEALGTGVPNEKLFF. Partial CDR3 DNA: TGTGCCAGCAGTGAAGCGCTTGGGACAGGGGTACCTAATGAAAAA.

Worth noting for this clone: The read stops 3 residues short of the end of the CDR3; the missing end is completed from the germline J gene. This sequence joins TRBV7-3 and TRBJ1-5, with D unclear. This CDR3 has 13 residues. Germline V gene data show CDR1 as SGHTA and CDR2 as FQGTGA. Trimming removed 4 bases from V and 4 bases from J, with 8 bases in between. CDR3 loop: CASSYTVNQPQHF. Incomplete CDR3 DNA: TGTGCCAGCAGCTATACAGTGAATCAGCCC.